The present T cell receptor (beta chain) was sequenced within a study of shared clonotypes between healthy human individuals. Across the whole study: In total, the donors were a couple of women and a few men aged 18 to 49.

Repertoires were generated with immunoSEQ multiplex PCR, while TCRdb's copy carries only in-frame clones and drops some. The sample contains about 560,000 clones, roughly 72% of which appear only once. It was around 100 million PBMCs that unsorted samples used for genomic DNA. The TCR sequence derives from a woman between 35 and 50 years old in good health. Some clones in this sample may be carry-over from other donors' samples. Material for sequencing was PBMCs.

CDR3 sequence reads: CASSPVSGRKYEQYF. The CDR3 nucleotides are TGTGCCAGCTCACCAGTGAGCGGGAGAAAATACGAGCAGTACTTC. The chain is built from TRBV18 and TRBJ2-7; 8 bases map to TRBD2. The CDR3 runs 15 residues. V shed 2 bases, J shed 4 bases, and the junction held 7 bases outside the gene matches. The V gene's germline CDR1 is KGHSH and CDR2 LQKENI.